Presented here are 9 T cell receptor beta chains from one specimen sequenced in a study of control samples from healthy donors and cancer patients. Sequencing was performed with immunoSEQ multiplex PCR; in TCRdb, only in-frame clones are kept and a portion is missing. The sample records 150,000 to 200,000 clones, approximately 92% being singletons. Specimen: blood. The origin of the receptors is a man aged 18 to 30 in good health.

The chain carries TRBV9 and TRBJ1-6; tentatively, D is TRBD1 (5 bases). Germline CDR1 SGDLS, CDR2 YYNGEE. V was pared by 4 bases and J by 7 bases, with 24 bases between. The length of the CDR3 is 18 residues. The CDR3 spells CASSPRSTGDLLNSPLHF. In DNA, the CDR3 is TGTGCCAGCAGCCCGAGATCCACGGGGGACTTATTGAATTCACCCCTCCACTTT.

The chain recombines TRBV21-1 with TRBJ1-6; TRBD1, as called in the table, went unchecked against the DNA. TRBV21-1 has pseudogene status. The CDR3 loop spans 17 amino acids. This CDR3 reads CASSPEAGYSYNSPLHF. CDR3 nucleotide sequence: TGTGCCAGCAGCCCCGAGGCAGGGTACTCCTATAATTCACCCCTCCACTTT.

This clone was observed a few times. The V gene is TRBV9, the J gene TRBJ2-2; D may be TRBD2 (6 bases). Trimming left V 2 bases short and J 2 bases short, with 13 bases between. Looked up from germline, CDR1 is SGDLS and CDR2 is YYNGEE. The CDR3 contains 16 residues. The chain's CDR3 is CASSVAGGFNTGELFF. The CDR3 DNA is TGTGCCAGCAGCGTTGCCGGGGGATTCAACACCGGGGAGCTGTTTTTT.

The V gene is TRBV15, the J gene TRBJ1-1; 9 bases align to TRBD1. In germline, CDR1 is LNHNV, CDR2 YYDKDF (reference sequence). After removal of 0 bases from V and 11 bases from J, the junction contained 13 bases not matched to a gene. The CDR3 consists of 16 residues. The CDR3 sequence is CATSRDPGTGSPGAFF. CDR3 sequence (DNA): TGTGCCACCAGCAGAGATCCCGGGACAGGGTCGCCGGGGGCTTTCTTT.

This chain connects TRBV15 to TRBJ1-4, with D possibly TRBD1 on 5 matching bases. V lost 0 bases and J 7 bases, leaving 12 bases between the germline ends. There are 15 residues in the CDR3. Germline CDR1 is LNHNV and CDR2 is YYDKDF (reference sequence). CDR3 in amino acids: CATSRDVVGGEKLFF. The CDR3 bases are TGTGCCACCAGCAGAGATGTAGTCGGGGGTGAAAAACTGTTTTTT.

The chain joins TRBV6-6 to TRBJ2-5; TRBD1 agrees at 7 bases. The CDR3 covers 16 residues. V lost 0 bases, J lost 4 bases, and 8 bases stayed unmatched. CDR1 and CDR2 (germline): MNHNY, SVGAGI (reference sequence). As DNA, the CDR3 is TGTGCCAGCAGTTACTCCGGGACAGCGATGGGAGAGACCCAGTACTTC. Protein: CASSYSGTAMGETQYF.

This chain connects TRBV4-1 to TRBJ1-2, with TRBD1 matching over 10 bases. From germline, CDR1 is MGHRA and CDR2 YSYEKL. J was trimmed by 8 bases and V by 7 bases; bases with no gene match: 16. The CDR3 has 16 amino acids. The CDR3 is CASTPGQGSFSGGYTF. For the CDR3, the DNA is TGCGCCAGCACCCCGGGACAGGGGTCGTTTTCAGGAGGCTACACCTTC.

As regards this clone: No conserved phenylalanine or tryptophan ends this CDR3, so it is likely a read error. Because the CDR3's place on the DNA is in doubt, the DNA is left out and the CDR3 is given as listed by TCRdb. The chain employs TRBV10-2 and TRBJ1-2; TRBD1 is taken as the D call from the table, unchecked against the DNA. The CDR3 has 11 amino acids, counting both end residues. The germline gives CDR1 WSHSY, CDR2 SAAADI. Here the CDR3 reads CASSESSKRGI.

V is TRBV29-1 and J is TRBJ1-1; D is possibly TRBD1 (5 bases). The germline V gene encodes CDR1 SQVTM and CDR2 ANQGSEA. This CDR3 region has 13 residues. The V and J ends lost 4 bases and 3 bases respectively, with 12 bases between them. The CDR3 spells CSVGLGPDTEAFF. CDR3 coding DNA: TGCAGCGTTGGCTTGGGGCCTGACACTGAAGCTTTCTTT.